The 14 T cell receptor beta chains given below trace back to one sample, sequenced in a study of shared clonotypes between healthy human individuals. Sequencing used immunoSEQ multiplex PCR; TCRdb keeps in-frame clones, though not all of them. The sample includes 2 million to 2.5 million clones, roughly 93% of them seen just once. The sample consisted of naive CD4+ T cells from PBMCs. Subset specified: CD45RA+ positively selected. All receptors come from a man younger than 35 in good health. Some clones in this sample may be carry-over from other donors' samples.

The chain is built from TRBV2 and TRBJ1-4; 8 positions agree with TRBD1. Germline V CDR1 and CDR2: SNHLY, FYNNEI. The CDR3 is 14 residues long. V was pared by 9 bases and J by 3 bases, with 6 bases of the junction left unmatched. The CDR3 DNA reads TGTGCCAGTCTGCAGGGGGCCTCTAATGAAAAACTGTTTTTT. Translation: CASLQGASNEKLFF.

The rearrangement uses TRBV9 and TRBJ2-5; 8 bases are shared with TRBD1. With V trimmed by 4 bases and J by 0 bases, 8 bases remained unmatched. The CDR3 totals 16 residues. Looked up from germline, CDR1 is SGDLS and CDR2 is YYNGEE. The CDR3 region is CASSFWTGRYQETQYF. DNA of the CDR3: TGTGCCAGCAGCTTTTGGACAGGGAGGTACCAAGAGACCCAGTACTTC. Combining the CDR3 with reference TRBV9 and TRBJ2-5 gives the whole variable domain DSGVTQTPKHLITATGQRVTLRCSPRSGDLSVYWYQQSLDQGLQFLIQYYNGEERAKGNILERFSAQQFPDLHSELNLSSLELGDSALYFCASSFWTGRYQETQYFGPGTRLLVL.

The V gene is TRBV29-1, the J gene TRBJ2-5; D is perhaps TRBD1 (5 bases). Germline V gene lookup returns CDR1 SQVTM and CDR2 ANQGSEA. V lost 6 bases, J lost 4 bases, and 12 bases lay in between. CDR3 length equals 12 residues. CDR3 sequence (DNA): TGCAGCGTGGGGCGTGTGGCAGAGACCCAGTACTTC. Its protein is CSVGRVAETQYF.

This clone has only one observation. The chain combines TRBV18 with TRBJ1-3; D ambiguous. Germline V gives CDR1 KGHSH, CDR2 LQKENI. V was pared by 2 bases and J by 0 bases, with 8 bases between. This CDR3 is built from 15 residues. This CDR3 is CASSPAWGSGNTIYF. Here the CDR3 DNA reads TGTGCCAGCTCACCAGCCTGGGGCTCTGGAAACACCATATATTTT.

A note on this clone: The sample holds other DNA sequences that translate to the same CDR3. The chain combines TRBV5-1 with TRBJ2-5; D is ambiguous. CDR1 SGHRS and CDR2 YFSETQ come from the germline V gene. V lost 0 bases, J lost 1 base, and 7 bases lay in between. CDR3 size: 14 residues. CDR3 sequence: CASSLVPGQETQYF. The CDR3 DNA follows: TGCGCCAGCAGCTTGGTGCCAGGCCAAGAGACCCAGTACTTC.

The V call is TRBV5-1, the J call TRBJ1-1; TRBD1 is a possible D gene (5 bases). V was cut by 4 bases and J by 1 base, with 11 bases left in between. From germline, CDR1 is SGHRS and CDR2 YFSETQ. The CDR3 length is 14 residues. The CDR3 sequence is CASSAGPANTEAFF. The CDR3 nucleotides read TGCGCCAGCAGCGCGGGACCGGCGAACACTGAAGCTTTCTTT.

The chain combines TRBV7-3 with TRBJ2-3; 9 bases fit TRBD2. This CDR3 spans 15 amino acids. The germline V gene encodes CDR1 SGHTA and CDR2 FQGTGA. J was trimmed by 4 bases and V by 2 bases; bases with no gene match: 4. The DNA for the CDR3 is TGTGCCAGCAGCTTACACCTAGCGGGACCAGATACGCAGTATTTT. Protein product: CASSLHLAGPDTQYF.

Details on this clone: In the same sample, other DNA sequences code for this CDR3. The rearrangement links TRBV5-1 to TRBJ2-3, with D maybe TRBD1 (6 bases). This CDR3 has 15 amino acids. Germline V CDR1 and CDR2: SGHRS, YFSETQ. The V end was cut by 0 bases, the J end by 0 bases, with 8 bases between. The CDR3: CASSLGDISTDTQYF. As DNA, the CDR3 is TGCGCCAGCAGCTTGGGGGACATTAGCACAGATACGCAGTATTTT.

This chain links TRBV9 with TRBJ2-5; D is perhaps TRBD2 (5 bases). V was cut by 2 bases and J by 3 bases, with 11 bases left in between. CDR3 size: 14 residues. Germline V CDR1 and CDR2: SGDLS, YYNGEE. The CDR3 reads CASSVRGTEETQYF. For the CDR3, the DNA is TGTGCCAGCAGCGTCCGGGGTACCGAAGAGACCCAGTACTTC.

The chain couples TRBV10-3 to TRBJ2-6; no definite D call. Trimming shortened V by 3 bases and J by 0 bases, and 9 bases separated the two germline ends. This CDR3 is 16 amino acids long. Germline-derived CDR1 and CDR2 are ENHRY and SYGVKD. CDR3 nucleotide sequence: TGTGCCATCAGTGAAAGGACGAGCTCTGGGGCCAACGTCCTGACTTTC. Translating it yields CAISERTSSGANVLTF.

This chain links TRBV9 with TRBJ2-6; D remains unclear. This CDR3 is built from 17 residues. Germline CDR1 SGDLS, CDR2 YYNGEE. Trimming stripped 2 bases from V and 2 bases from J, with 14 bases between. The CDR3 loop is CASSVSQLSPGANVLTF. CDR3 bases: TGTGCCAGCAGCGTCTCACAGCTGAGCCCTGGGGCCAACGTCCTGACTTTC.

This chain joins TRBV18 and TRBJ2-4, with D perhaps TRBD1 or TRBD2 (6 bases each). The germline V gene has CDR1 KGHSH and CDR2 LQKENI. The CDR3 loop spans 16 amino acids. V gave up 5 bases and J gave up 2 bases, with 16 bases separating them. The DNA for the CDR3 is TGTGCCAGCTCAGGACAGTATCTAGCGACCAAAAACATTCAGTACTTC. This gives the protein CASSGQYLATKNIQYF.

The chain combines TRBV7-9 with TRBJ2-3; D is ambiguous. V was shortened by 4 bases and J by 2 bases, with 10 bases between the two germline ends. Per the germline V gene, CDR1 is SEHNR and CDR2 is FQNEAQ (reference sequence). This CDR3 spans 14 amino acids. The CDR3, as DNA: TGTGCCAGCAGCTCGACACGAACCACAGATACGCAGTATTTT. Protein product: CASSSTRTTDTQYF. Together with reference TRBV7-9 and TRBJ2-3, the CDR3 gives the full variable domain: DTGVSQNPRHKITKRGQNVTFRCDPISEHNRLYWYRQTLGQGPEFLTYFQNEAQLEKSRLLSDRFSAERPKGSFSTLEIQRTEQGDSAMYLCASSSTRTTDTQYFGPGTRLTVL.

The J gene is TRBJ1-1, the V gene TRBV10-3, with D possibly TRBD1 on 6 matching bases. The V gene's germline CDR1 is ENHRY and CDR2 SYGVKD. This CDR3 is built from 16 residues. V lost 2 bases and J lost 1, with 14 bases in between. The CDR3 DNA reads as TGTGCCATCAGTGAGGCCAGTAGGGGGGGGAACACTGAAGCTTTCTTT. This codes for CAISEASRGGNTEAFF.